One and the same sample provided the 3 T cell receptor beta chains below, sequenced in a study of blood T cell repertoires in COVID-19 (dated by TCRdb to the early 2020s). Libraries were built with the immunoSEQ multiplex PCR assay. TCRdb stores this immuneACCESS table with in-frame sequences only. Part of the clones is absent; in the studies checked, under half of the shortfall reflects unresolved V genes, and no reason is known for the rest. The sample data list about 130,000 clones, and 75% to 90% of these were observed just once. The biggest ten clones account for roughly 4.3% of the sample. Sequenced input: PBMCs or T cells enriched from blood (not recorded which). These receptors originate from a man aged 45-65 years who had recovered from COVID-19.

The chain links TRBV5-1 to TRBJ2-5; 10 bases line up with TRBD1. Germline CDR1 reads SGHRS; CDR2 reads YFSETQ. Germline trimming cut 6 bases from V and 4 bases from J; bases unmatched to any gene: 3. The CDR3 runs to 13 residues. The CDR3 protein is CASTGTGVETQYF. CDR3 DNA sequence: TGCGCCAGCACCGGGACAGGGGTAGAGACCCAGTACTTC.

This chain links TRBV20-1 with TRBJ1-1; no firm D call. Germline assignment: CDR1 DFQATT and CDR2 SNEGSKA (reference sequence). The CDR3 totals 11 residues. CDR3 protein: CSPLRRTEAFF. Written as DNA, the CDR3 is TGCTCCCCACTAAGGAGGACTGAAGCTTTCTTT.

A single count supports this clone. Written as DNA, the CDR3 is TGTGCCAGCAGCTTGACTAGCGGGAATCTAGCCAAAAACATTCAGTACTTC. Translation gives CASSLTSGNLAKNIQYF. J is TRBJ2-4 and V is TRBV5-4; 10 bases map to TRBD2. The length of the CDR3 is 17 residues. Germline V CDR1 and CDR2: SGHNT, YYREEE (reference sequence). Trimming cost V 1 base and J 0 bases; bases outside gene matches: 4.